The 13 T cell receptor beta chains below come from one sample, sequenced in a study of T cell responses to AZD1222 COVID-19 vaccine. Sequencing used immunoSEQ multiplex PCR; TCRdb keeps in-frame clones, though not all of them. The table shows roughly 200,000 clones, with around 92% occurring only once. The material sequenced was peripheral blood, taken on day 0 of AZD1222 vaccination. The receptors here all came from an adult in good health.

J is TRBJ2-7 and V is TRBV6-5; D possibly matches TRBD1 or TRBD2 (5 bases each). CDR3 length: 15 residues. Germline CDR1 is MNHEY and CDR2 is SVGAGI. The germline V and J ends were trimmed by 2 bases and 2 bases, with 13 bases remaining between them. The CDR3, as DNA: TGTGCCAGCAGTTACCGAGGGGTATCCCCCTACGAGCAGTACTTC. This codes for CASSYRGVSPYEQYF.

This rearrangement joins TRBV4-1 to TRBJ1-6; 7 bases map to TRBD1. V was clipped by 1 base and J by 9 bases; unmatched bases: 15. The length of the CDR3 is 18 residues. The germline gives CDR1 MGHRA, CDR2 YSYEKL. CDR3 sequence reads: CASSQGSLAGTAPSPLHF. The CDR3 region has the DNA TGCGCCAGCAGCCAAGGGTCCCTCGCCGGGACAGCCCCTTCACCCCTCCACTTT.

This chain joins TRBV5-6 and TRBJ1-6; 9 bases are shared with TRBD1. V was clipped by 4 bases and J by 7 bases; unmatched bases: 15. The CDR3 loop spans 18 amino acids. The germline V gene has CDR1 SGHDT and CDR2 YYEEEE. The CDR3 loop reads CASSPGVRTGATNSPLHF. As DNA, the CDR3 is TGTGCCAGCAGCCCGGGGGTTAGGACAGGGGCAACAAATTCACCCCTCCACTTT.

V is TRBV7-9 and J is TRBJ1-1; 10 bases are shared with TRBD1. There are 15 residues in the CDR3. After removal of 5 bases from V and 1 base from J, the junction contained 4 bases not matched to a gene. Germline values: CDR1 SEHNR, CDR2 FQNEAQ (reference sequence). The CDR3 nucleotides are TGTGCCAGCAGCACTCGACAGGGGGCGAACACTGAAGCTTTCTTT. This translates into CASSTRQGANTEAFF.

The V call is TRBV5-1, the J call TRBJ2-3, with D unclear. Trimming took off 0 bases at V and 7 bases at J, with 15 bases between the two ends. This CDR3 is built from 15 residues. Germline V gene sequence: CDR1 SGHRS, CDR2 YFSETQ. The DNA of the CDR3 is TGCGCCAGCAGCTTGGGGACCGCGGCTTCAAATACGCAGTATTTT. This codes for CASSLGTAASNTQYF.

V usage is TRBV3-1 (or the pseudogene TRBV3-2) and J usage is TRBJ1-5; 11 bases line up with TRBD1. The ends lost 6 bases at V and 7 bases at J; junction bases unmatched: 14. The germline V gene has CDR1 LGHDT and CDR2 YNNKEL (reference sequence). The CDR3 has 17 amino acids. The CDR3 sequence: CASSQTGTGGSRQPQHF. The CDR3 nucleotides read TGTGCCAGCAGTCAAACAGGGACAGGGGGATCACGGCAGCCCCAGCATTTT.

Regarding this clone: A junction boundary mismatches the germline segment, possibly from a read error. CDR3 in DNA: TGCGCCAGCAGTGGCCCTACGGACAATGAGCCCCAGCATTTT. This codes for CASSGPTDNEPQHF. The rearrangement links TRBV10-2 to TRBJ1-5; a weak D match, TRBD1 (5 bases). CDR1 is WSHSY and CDR2 is SAAADI in the germline V gene. The CDR3 consists of 14 residues.

The chain is built from TRBV20-1 and TRBJ1-1, with D possibly matching TRBD1 (6 bases). CDR1 is DFQATT, CDR2 SNEGSKA, per germline (reference sequence). This CDR3 is 11 amino acids long. The V end was cut by 6 bases, the J end by 11 bases, with 16 bases between. The CDR3 region is CSAHDRIRAFF. The CDR3 DNA sequence: TGCAGTGCCCATGACAGGATTCGGGCTTTCTTT.

This chain joins TRBV6-5 and TRBJ1-2; weak D call: TRBD1 (6 bases). From germline, CDR1 is MNHEY and CDR2 SVGAGI. The CDR3 totals 14 residues. V lost 6 bases to trimming and J lost 4 bases, with 15 bases between them. This chain's CDR3 is CASSRTETSYGYTF. The CDR3 DNA is TGTGCCAGCAGCCGGACAGAAACGAGCTATGGCTACACCTTC.

The chain joins TRBV19 to TRBJ2-7; no clear D gene. Trimming left V 3 bases short and J 7 bases short, with 16 bases between. Germline V lookup: CDR1 LNHDA, CDR2 SQIVND (reference sequence). The CDR3 runs to 14 residues. The chain's CDR3 is CASSMSGFGFEQYF. CDR3 coding DNA: TGTGCCAGTAGTATGTCTGGGTTCGGCTTTGAGCAGTACTTC.

Comment on this clone: The junction differs from germline at one of its ends, possibly a read error. The chain joins TRBV6-5 to TRBJ1-2, with D unresolved. Germline V gene sequence: CDR1 MNHEY, CDR2 SVGAGI. This CDR3 is built from 13 residues. The CDR3, as DNA: TGTGCCAGCAATTACGGGTCGGAGGGAGGCTACACCTTC. It codes for CASNYGSEGGYTF.

With respect to this clone: In the same sample, other DNA sequences code for this CDR3. V gene TRBV3-1 (or the pseudogene TRBV3-2) combines with J gene TRBJ2-2; tentatively, D is TRBD1 or TRBD2 (5 bases each). The CDR3 is 15 residues long. Deletions cut 3 bases from V and 8 bases from J, with 16 bases between. Germline CDR1 is LGHDT and CDR2 is YNNKEL (reference sequence). CDR3 amino acids: CASSQLGVRGGELFF. Written as DNA, the CDR3 is TGTGCCAGCAGCCAGCTGGGGGTCCGGGGAGGGGAGCTGTTTTTT.

CDR3 sequence: CASSLDKGTQHF. In nucleotides, the CDR3 is TGTGCCAGCAGCTTAGATAAAGGGACCCAGCATTTT. V gene TRBV11-2 combines with J gene TRBJ1-5; D uncertain. The V gene lost 0 bases and the J gene lost 11 bases, with 8 bases spanning the gap. In germline, CDR1 is SGHAT, CDR2 FQNNGV. This CDR3 contains 12 residues. Full variable domain (remainder filled in from reference TRBV11-2 and TRBJ1-5): EAGVAQSPRYKIIEKRQSVAFWCNPISGHATLYWYQQILGQGPKLLIQFQNNGVVDDSQLPKDRFSAERLKGVDSTLKIQPAKLEDSAVYLCASSLDKGTQHFGDGTRLSIL.